This TCR beta chain appears in the sequencing data of a study of Ad26.COV2.S vaccination and SARS-CoV-2 variants. About the study: Ad26.COV2.S arm of COV1001 included the donor.

With respect to this clone: Its antigen remains unknown.

Method: immunoSEQ multiplex PCR; TCRdb's copy keeps in-frame clones and lacks some. This table has about 280,000 clones, around 87% appearing once. Study-wide points: Considerable breadth of spike-specific CD8+ and CD4+ T cell responses has reportedly been documented following vaccination.

Between the trimmed V and J ends, which lost 6 bases and 3 bases, there was a span of 17 bases. The germline CDR1 and CDR2 sequences are ENHRY and SYGVKD. The CDR3 spans 16 residues. Treatment specified: roughly 19 received Ad26.COV2.S at low or high dose, single or two shots; roughly five received placebo; per-sample allocation not given. Samples came from day 63 after the first vaccine or placebo injection. The sequencing used peripheral blood, collected in a trial of Ad26.COV2.S vaccine versus placebo. The J gene is TRBJ2-2, the V gene TRBV10-3; D not certain. The clonotype originates from a person aged 18-60 years who received the Ad26.COV2.S COVID-19 vaccine or a placebo. The CDR3 sequence is CAISLSPQVDTGELFF. Here the CDR3 DNA reads TGTGCCATCAGCCTATCCCCTCAGGTCGACACCGGGGAGCTGTTTTTT.